This T cell receptor (beta chain) comes out of a study of shared T cell receptors in the human thymus. The CDR3 runs to 15 residues. CDR1 MNHNS and CDR2 SASEGT come from the germline V gene. V lost 9 bases to trimming and J lost 1 base; unmatched junction nucleotides: 9. Using immunoSEQ multiplex PCR, the repertoire was profiled, and TCRdb retains in-frame clones only, with some absent. This table holds about 660,000 clones, roughly 90% found once. This sample was shared with a second study, whose subject was human thymus T cells. Per that paper: In corrective heart surgery, resections were taken, and these provided the thymus tissue. Thymic as well as blood repertoires seemed to favor certain V and J genes unevenly. Related research reported highly overlapping thymic repertoires among unrelated individuals.

The TCR originated in a boy under two years old with a congenital heart defect. This chain links TRBV6-1 with TRBJ2-3, with 8 bases identical to TRBD2. Sequencing input: thymocytes. CDR3 in amino acids: CASPLETSGTDTQYF. CDR3 coding DNA: TGTGCCAGTCCGCTCGAGACTAGCGGCACAGATACGCAGTATTTT.